What follows describes a single TCR beta chain. The antigen is undetermined. This specimen includes other DNA sequences encoding the same CDR3. Only in-frame clones appear in the TCRdb table, and some are missing; sequencing was by immunoSEQ multiplex PCR. The sample shows about 2.4 million clones, 93% of them seen only once. This record comes from a study of shared clonotypes between healthy human individuals. Deletions cut 0 bases from V and 2 bases from J, with 9 bases between. The CDR3 has 14 residues. Germline V gene lookup returns CDR1 SGHDT and CDR2 YYEEEE. Whole-study findings and limits: Depth was large, yet rarefaction showed that sorted-subset sequencing was incomplete.

The material sequenced was naive CD4+ T cells from PBMCs. Subset in this sample: CD45RA+ positively selected. J is TRBJ2-7 and V is TRBV5-6, with TRBD1 as a possible D gene (6 bases). The sequence was obtained from a man aged 18-30 years in good health. Some clones in this sample may be carry-over from other donors' samples. CDR3 loop: CASSLGPGAYEQYF. The CDR3 DNA reads as TGTGCCAGCAGCTTGGGTCCAGGGGCCTACGAGCAGTACTTC.